The present T cell receptor (beta chain) was sequenced within a study of early T cells in non-severe SARS-CoV-2 infection. As for the study in general: Sequencing of bulk RNA from unsorted whole blood was done, without chain pairing.

Unique molecular identifiers were added to individual cDNA molecules. TCRdb used MiXCR to reprocess the 5' RACE reads, holding one entry per CDR3 protein. The table shows about 35,000 distinct CDR3 sequences, with about 6.7% occurring only once. This clonotype was counted many times. What it binds is not known. Study results and limitations: Private and CD4 specificities were missed by VDJdb matching, which favored anti-spike CD8 responses.

The sequence derives from an adult who was a healthcare worker with PCR-confirmed SARS-CoV-2 infection or an uninfected control (not recorded which). Material: whole blood.

CDR3 loop: CSALTGATNTEAFF. The DNA of the CDR3 is TGCAGTGCTTTGACAGGGGCCACGAACACTGAAGCTTTCTTT. The chain has TRBV20-1 and TRBJ1-1; 8 bases align to TRBD1. Germline V lookup: CDR1 DFQATT, CDR2 SNEGSKA (reference sequence). This CDR3 spans 14 amino acids. The J segment lost 1 base and the V segment lost 5 bases, leaving 6 bases of the junction unmatched.